A selection of T cell receptor beta chains follows, all from one sample in a study of cytomegalovirus exposure and HLA in healthy donors. Produced via immunoSEQ multiplex PCR; TCRdb's table is partial and in-frame only. The sample has approximately 130,000 clones; 75% to 85% are singletons. The sample taken for sequencing was PBMCs. The source of these receptors is a woman aged 50 to 65 in good health and CMV-seropositive. Each CDR3 is given with its conserved first and last residue. A D gene is named only where the DNA matches it firmly. Clone size appears in some rows only: once, few, many, or a class for an expanded clone.

TRBJ2-5,.,TRBV7-6,few,TGTGCCAGCAGCTTAATAGCGGAAGAGACCCAGTACTTC,CASSLIAEETQYF
TRBJ2-7,.,TRBV20-1,.,TGCAGTGCTCCGCGGTCCTACGAGCAGTACTTC,CSAPRSYEQYF
TRBJ1-2,TRBD1,TRBV27,.,TGTGCCAGCAGCCCAGGGGGCATCTATGGCTACACCTTC,CASSPGGIYGYTF
TRBJ2-3,TRBD1,TRBV6-5,.,TGTGCCAGTAGGGGACAGGGGAGGACAGATACGCAGTATTTT,CASRGQGRTDTQYF
TRBJ1-6,.,TRBV30,.,TGTGCCTGGAGTGTACTTGAAAATTCACCCCTCCACTTT,CAWSVLENSPLHF
TRBJ2-2,TRBD2,TRBV5-1,.,TGCGCCAGCATGCCCCCGGGACTAGCGGGGAACACCGGGGAGCTGTTTTTT,CASMPPGLAGNTGELFF
TRBJ2-1,.,TRBV5-1,.,TGCGCCAGCAGCTTGGGGCTAGCGCTCCACAATGAGCAGTTCTTC,CASSLGLALHNEQFF
TRBJ1-1,.,TRBV18,few,TGTGCCAGCTCACCACCTGACGGGATTGAAGCTTTCTTT,CASSPPDGIEAFF
TRBJ1-1,.,TRBV2,once,TGTGCCAGCTTCCGGGAATCGGGGACTGAAGCTTTCTTT,CASFRESGTEAFF
TRBJ2-4,TRBD2,TRBV6-1,.,TGTGCCAGCAGTGAAGCAGCAGGACTAGTTCGGAACATTCAGTACTTC,CASSEAAGLVRNIQYF
TRBJ1-3,.,TRBV6-6,.,TGTGCCATCTACTCTACCCATGACAGGTCCGGAAACACCATATATTTT,CAIYSTHDRSGNTIYF
TRBJ2-7,TRBD1,TRBV5-1,.,TGCGCCAGCAGCCCGGCAGCCGGGACAGGGAAAGGCGAGCAGTACTTC,CASSPAAGTGKGEQYF
TRBJ2-7,TRBD2,TRBV7-2,.,TGTGCCAGCAGCTTAGCTTGGACAAAAGGACTAGCGGACAAGTACGAGCAGTACTTC,CASSLAWTKGLADKYEQYF
TRBJ1-1,.,TRBV13,.,TGTGCCAGCAGCTTAGGCCATAAGCCCCTTCGGGCTTTCTTT,CASSLGHKPLRAFF
TRBJ2-1,.,TRBV7-2,.,TGTGCCAGCAGCTTACCCACGACTAGTGGCAATGAGCAGTTCTTC,CASSLPTTSGNEQFF
TRBJ2-3,TRBD1,TRBV10-3,.,TGTGCCATCCACGCGGGACAGGGCACAGATACGCAGTATTTT,CAIHAGQGTDTQYF
TRBJ1-4,TRBD1,TRBV2,.,TGTGCCAGCAGTGAAAAGGGACAGGGGGAAAAACTGTTTTTT,CASSEKGQGEKLFF
TRBJ2-2,.,TRBV19,.,TGTGCCAGTAGTACCCTGTCCGGGTTAACCGGGGAGCTGTTTTTT,CASSTLSGLTGELFF
TRBJ2-7,.,TRBV4-3,.,TGCGCCAGCAGCCAAGATGCCGGGGAGGTGGACGAGCAGTACTTC,CASSQDAGEVDEQYF
TRBJ2-3,.,TRBV4-2,.,TGTGCCAGCAGCCAAGCTGGGAGGTCTAGCACAGATACGCAGTATTTT,CASSQAGRSSTDTQYF
TRBJ1-2,.,TRBV6-5,.,TGTGCCAGCAGTTCTCAGGGCCTTATCTATGGCTACACCTTC,CASSSQGLIYGYTF
TRBJ1-2,.,TRBV5-1,.,TGCGCCAGCAGCCCAGGGGACGTGGAGAGTCAAGGCTACACCTTC,CASSPGDVESQGYTF
TRBJ1-4,.,TRBV29-1,few,TGCAGCGTTTTAGTACAGGGCGGAGAAAAACTGTTTTTT,CSVLVQGGEKLFF
TRBJ2-3,TRBD2,TRBV2,.,TGTGCCAGCAGTCCACGACTAGCTTCTGATACGCAGTATTTT,CASSPRLASDTQYF
TRBJ1-1,.,TRBV5-1,.,TGCGCCAGCAGCTTGGTATTCGGGTTGAACACTGAAGCTTTCTTT,CASSLVFGLNTEAFF
TRBJ1-1,.,TRBV29-1,once,TGCAGCGTTGTTGGGGCGGGGAGGAACACTGAAGCTTTCTTT,CSVVGAGRNTEAFF
TRBJ1-6,TRBD1,TRBV9,few,TGTGCCAGCAGCGCCCGGGACAGACAAAATTCACCCCTCCACTTT,CASSARDRQNSPLHF
TRBJ1-3,TRBD1,TRBV2,once,TGTGCCAGCAGTGGACAGGGGGGTGGAAACACCATATATTTT,CASSGQGGGNTIYF
TRBJ1-2,TRBD1,TRBV27,.,TGTGCCAGCAGGGGACAGGGCGCGAGTGGCTACACCTTC,CASRGQGASGYTF
TRBJ2-7,TRBD2,TRBV15,.,TGTGCCACCAGCCCCCGGGGGGGGTACGAGCAGTACTTC,CATSPRGGYEQYF
TRBJ2-1,.,TRBV5-6,.,TGTGCCAGCAGCTTGTTTCCAGGGTACGTCTCCTACAATGAGCAGTTCTTC,CASSLFPGYVSYNEQFF
TRBJ2-5,.,TRBV15,once,TGTGCCACCAGCAGAGATCTGGAGACCCAGTACTTC,CATSRDLETQYF
TRBJ1-2,TRBD1,TRBV5-1,.,TGCGCCAGCAGCTTGGAGCGGACAGGGGTTGGCTACACCTTC,CASSLERTGVGYTF
TRBJ1-2,.,TRBV11-2,.,TGTGCCAGCAGCTCGTACGGGGGCTACACCTTC,CASSSYGGYTF
TRBJ2-1,.,TRBV29-1,few,TGCAGCGTAATCTCGTCGGAGGCGGGCGCCTACAATGAGCAGTTCTTC,CSVISSEAGAYNEQFF
TRBJ1-2,.,TRBV7-2,.,TGTGCCAGCAGCTTAGAAAGGCGGGATGGCTACACCTTC,CASSLERRDGYTF
TRBJ2-1,.,TRBV4-3,.,TGCGCCAGCAGCCAAGAATGGCCCGAAAACCACAATGAGCAGTTCTTC,CASSQEWPENHNEQFF